This TCR beta chain was captured by sequencing in a study of cytomegalovirus exposure and HLA in healthy donors. This CDR3 has 13 amino acids. CDR1 SGHRS and CDR2 YFSETQ come from the germline V gene. V was shortened by 3 bases and J by 3 bases, with 10 bases between the two germline ends. The PCR employed 60 Vbeta primers together with 13 Jbeta primers. Study processing details: A follow-up analysis tallied around 80 million unique TCR beta chains, 8.5 million to 14 million shared. Clones were read by immunoSEQ multiplex PCR, and TCRdb kept only the in-frame ones, dropping some. That table gives V, J and clone size, and the DNA gave D and trimming. The sample records around 150,000 clones, roughly three quarters being singletons. While unrecorded immune exposures were likely, the donors were nominally healthy when sampled.

This clonotype was sampled from a man aged 25 to 45 in good health and CMV-seronegative. This chain joins TRBV5-1 and TRBJ2-7; no firm D call. Source material: PBMCs. CDR3 DNA sequence: TGCGCCAGCAGCTCGGTCAGCGTCTACGAGCAGTACTTC. This sequence encodes CASSSVSVYEQYF.